The 29 T cell receptor beta chains presented below share a single source sample, sequenced in a study of shared clonotypes between healthy human individuals. Assay used: immunoSEQ multiplex PCR; TCRdb lists only in-frame clones, some missing. This table holds 110,000 or so clones, under 70% found once. The sequenced material came from memory CD8+ T cells sorted from blood. Regarding subset: CD45RO+ cells pooled with CCR7-negative TemRA cells. The receptors shown here come from a woman aged 30 to 39 in good health.

The rearrangement links TRBV27 to TRBJ1-2; the D gene is possibly TRBD1 (6 bases). The CDR3 extends over 12 amino acids. Per germline, CDR1 MNHEY and CDR2 SMNVEV (reference sequence). V was cut by 6 bases and J by 1 base, with 6 bases left in between. For the CDR3, the DNA is TGTGCCAGCAGAGGGGGTAACTATGGCTACACCTTC. It encodes CASRGGNYGYTF.

In this sample, this clone turned up once. The genes are TRBV28 and TRBJ1-1; 9 bases fit TRBD1. This CDR3 has 12 amino acids. In germline, CDR1 is MDHEN, CDR2 SYDVKM. V was clipped by 4 bases and J by 11 bases; unmatched bases: 5. The CDR3 reads CASSSQGARAFF. The CDR3 DNA sequence: TGTGCCAGCAGTTCACAGGGGGCGAGGGCTTTCTTT.

The rearrangement links TRBV19 to TRBJ2-3; 7 positions agree with TRBD2. V shed 4 bases and J 4 bases; nucleotides not matched to a gene: 2. The CDR3 contains 13 residues. Germline assignment: CDR1 LNHDA and CDR2 SQIVND (reference sequence). CDR3: CASSTGLADTQYF. CDR3 in DNA: TGTGCCAGTAGTACCGGACTAGCAGATACGCAGTATTTT.

The rearrangement links TRBV5-1 to TRBJ2-1; 15 nucleotides match TRBD2. The length of the CDR3 is 16 residues. J lost 7 bases, V lost 4 bases, and 6 bases had no gene match. Germline CDR1 and CDR2: SGHRS and YFSETQ. The CDR3 sequence: CASSPGTSGRKNEQFF. The CDR3, as DNA: TGCGCCAGCAGCCCTGGGACTAGCGGGAGGAAGAATGAGCAGTTCTTC.

V gene TRBV2 combines with J gene TRBJ2-7; D not certain. Per germline, CDR1 SNHLY and CDR2 FYNNEI. The CDR3 covers 16 residues. V lost 5 bases to trimming and J lost 1 base, with 18 bases between them. The CDR3 nucleotides are TGTGCCAGCAGTAAACAGCTCGAGCCTGAGTCCTACGAGCAGTACTTC. This sequence encodes CASSKQLEPESYEQYF.

The chain uses TRBV6-6 and TRBJ1-5; no definite D call. V was cut by 0 bases and J by 1 base, with 7 bases left in between. The germline gives CDR1 MNHNY, CDR2 SVGAGI (reference sequence). The CDR3 is made up of 15 amino acids. The CDR3 coding sequence is TGTGCCAGCAGTTACTCGGGTGCGAGCAATCAGCCCCAGCATTTT. Residues: CASSYSGASNQPQHF.

This chain links TRBV29-1 with TRBJ2-1; D not resolved. From germline, CDR1 is SQVTM and CDR2 ANQGSEA. The CDR3 covers 14 residues. Trimming pared 8 bases from V and 0 bases from J, leaving 14 bases between. For the CDR3, the DNA is TGCAGCCCTCCCGATTATTCCTCCTACAATGAGCAGTTCTTC. Its protein product is CSPPDYSSYNEQFF.

This clone occurred a few times. The rearrangement uses TRBV10-2 and TRBJ2-7; the D is unclear. Germline CDR1 WSHSY, CDR2 SAAADI. V lost 3 bases and J 3 bases, leaving 12 bases between the germline ends. CDR3 length: 14 amino acids. The chain's CDR3 is CASSDVELYYEQYF. CDR3 nucleotides: TGCGCCAGCAGTGATGTAGAACTATACTACGAGCAGTACTTC.

This chain uses TRBV2 with TRBJ2-7; the match to TRBD1 covers 9 bases. The trim removed 6 bases at V and 2 bases at J, leaving 8 bases unmatched. The germline gives CDR1 SNHLY, CDR2 FYNNEI. CDR3 length: 15 amino acids. The CDR3 loop reads CASRVQGALTYEQYF. DNA of the CDR3: TGTGCCAGCAGGGTACAGGGGGCGCTTACCTACGAGCAGTACTTC. The entire variable domain, with the rest obtained from reference TRBV2 and TRBJ2-7, is as follows: EPEVTQTPSHQVTQMGQEVILRCVPISNHLYFYWYRQILGQKVEFLVSFYNNEISEKSEIFDDQFSVERPDGSNFTLKIRSTKLEDSAMYFCASRVQGALTYEQYFGPGTRLTVT.

The chain joins TRBV7-9 to TRBJ1-4, with 7 bases lining up with TRBD1. CDR1 SEHNR and CDR2 FQNEAQ come from the germline V gene (reference sequence). The V gene end was trimmed by 5 bases and the J gene end by 6 bases; junction bases not matched to a gene: 12. The CDR3 has 16 amino acids. The CDR3 DNA sequence: TGTGCCAGCAGCCAAACAAGGTCCAGGGGGGATGAAAAACTGTTTTTT. It codes for CASSQTRSRGDEKLFF.

The V gene is TRBV5-1, the J gene TRBJ1-5; TRBD1 is a possible D gene (5 bases). This CDR3 has 16 residues. CDR1 is SGHRS, CDR2 YFSETQ, per germline. V dropped 0 bases and J dropped 1 base, with 11 bases sitting between them. CDR3 nucleotides: TGCGCCAGCAGCTTGGCGGGCAGGGAGAGCAATCAGCCCCAGCATTTT. Residues: CASSLAGRESNQPQHF.

The V gene is TRBV7-9, the J gene TRBJ1-6; 9 nucleotides match TRBD1. CDR1 is SEHNR, CDR2 FQNEAQ, per germline (reference sequence). Unmatched junction bases numbered 6, after V lost 2 bases and J lost 4 bases. The CDR3 sequence is 17 residues long. The CDR3 nucleotides read TGTGCCAGCAGCTTATCTGGGACAGGGCTTTATAATTCACCCCTCCACTTT. Protein sequence: CASSLSGTGLYNSPLHF.

The chain employs TRBV7-6 and TRBJ2-1; TRBD2 agrees at 9 bases. Trimming took 1 base from V and 3 from J; bases not matched to a gene: 7. Germline-derived CDR1 and CDR2 are SGHVS and FNYEAQ. This CDR3 is built from 17 residues. The CDR3 protein is CASSLDWREGYYNEQFF. The CDR3 DNA sequence: TGTGCCAGCAGCTTAGACTGGCGGGAGGGTTACTACAATGAGCAGTTCTTC.

The chain employs TRBV4-1 and TRBJ2-2, with 8 positions matching TRBD1. In germline, CDR1 is MGHRA, CDR2 YSYEKL. The junction had 6 bases not matched to a gene; V was cut back by 0 bases and J by 3 bases. CDR3 length equals 17 residues. The CDR3 DNA follows: TGCGCCAGCAGCCAAGATCAACAGGGGGTCGACACCGGGGAGCTGTTTTTT. It encodes CASSQDQQGVDTGELFF.

The rearrangement joins TRBV11-2 to TRBJ1-1; D is unresolved. Germline lookup yields CDR1 SGHAT and CDR2 FQNNGV. The CDR3 is 14 amino acids. V lost 3 bases to trimming and J lost 0 bases, with 8 bases between them. CDR3 amino acids: CASSFPPMNTEAFF. The CDR3 region has the DNA TGTGCCAGCAGCTTCCCCCCTATGAACACTGAAGCTTTCTTT.

This clone has a single count. This chain joins TRBV7-9 and TRBJ1-2; D is perhaps TRBD1 (6 bases). This CDR3 comprises 15 residues. Germline V gives CDR1 SEHNR, CDR2 FQNEAQ (reference sequence). V gave up 0 bases and J gave up 5 bases, with 13 bases separating them. This CDR3 is CASSLAMGASYGYTF. The DNA for the CDR3 is TGTGCCAGCAGCTTAGCGATGGGGGCGTCATATGGCTACACCTTC.

This rearrangement joins TRBV27 to TRBJ2-4; a possible D gene is TRBD1 (6 bases). Germline V gives CDR1 MNHEY, CDR2 SMNVEV (reference sequence). The CDR3 is made up of 11 amino acids. The V gene lost 9 bases and the J gene lost 8 bases, with 11 bases spanning the gap. The CDR3 reads CASAQGHIQYF. CDR3 sequence (DNA): TGTGCCAGTGCACAGGGACACATTCAGTACTTC.

The sample holds one count of this clone. The chain employs TRBV27 and TRBJ2-5; D gene unclear. Germline CDR1 MNHEY, CDR2 SMNVEV (reference sequence). This CDR3 comprises 12 residues. Trimming took 5 bases from V and 4 from J, leaving 8 bases between them. The CDR3 nucleotides are TGTGCCAGCAGTCCGATGGGAGAGACCCAGTACTTC. Translated, it gives CASSPMGETQYF.

V is TRBV4-1 and J is TRBJ1-4; D gene ambiguous. Germline CDR1 MGHRA, CDR2 YSYEKL. The CDR3 has 15 residues. V was clipped by 1 base and J by 8 bases, with 14 bases between them. The CDR3 nucleotides read TGCGCCAGCAGCCAAGGGGAGATCGGGAAGGAAAAACTGTTTTTT. This codes for CASSQGEIGKEKLFF.

J is TRBJ1-4 and V is TRBV19; 7 bases agree with TRBD1. Germline CDR1 LNHDA, CDR2 SQIVND (reference sequence). The CDR3 runs to 14 residues. V was pared by 6 bases and J by 5 bases, with 6 bases of the junction left unmatched. The CDR3 loop is CASRSWDSNEKLFF. The CDR3 DNA reads TGTGCCAGTAGGTCCTGGGACAGCAATGAAAAACTGTTTTTT.

The V call is TRBV10-3, the J call TRBJ1-5; D is uncertain. The CDR3 has 14 residues. Germline V gives CDR1 ENHRY, CDR2 SYGVKD. The V and J ends lost 3 bases and 6 bases respectively, with 12 bases between them. CDR3 sequence: CAISDSETVQPQHF. The CDR3 DNA follows: TGTGCCATCAGTGACAGTGAAACGGTTCAGCCCCAGCATTTT.

The V and J genes are TRBV25-1 and TRBJ2-7; 8 nucleotides line up with TRBD1. Germline V gene data show CDR1 as MGHDK and CDR2 as SYGVNS. V shed 4 bases, J shed 6 bases, and the junction held 11 bases outside the gene matches. The CDR3 covers 15 residues. The CDR3 spells CASSALDRDNREQYF. The CDR3, as DNA: TGTGCCAGCAGTGCCCTGGACAGGGATAATCGCGAGCAGTACTTC.

This chain joins TRBV6-4 and TRBJ2-3, with TRBD2 matching over 9 bases. Trimming at V came to 3 bases and at J to 3 bases, leaving 7 bases not matched to a gene. The length of the CDR3 is 16 residues. Germline V CDR1 and CDR2: MRHNA, SNTAGT. The CDR3 DNA follows: TGTGCCAGCAGTGAGGGTAGCGGGAGTGGTACAGATACGCAGTATTTT. It is translated as CASSEGSGSGTDTQYF.

The genes are TRBV2 and TRBJ2-7, with 10 bases lining up with TRBD1. CDR1 and CDR2 from the germline V gene are SNHLY and FYNNEI. V lost 8 bases, J lost 3 bases, and 1 base stayed unmatched. The CDR3 spans 12 residues. The CDR3 region is CASRDRGYEQYF. The CDR3 DNA sequence: TGTGCCAGCCGGGACAGGGGCTACGAGCAGTACTTC.

The V and J genes are TRBV2 and TRBJ2-7; a possible D gene is TRBD2 (5 bases). Germline CDR1 reads SNHLY; CDR2 reads FYNNEI. CDR3 size: 14 residues. Trimming cost V 0 bases and J 2 bases, with 8 bases left between them. CDR3 in DNA: TGTGCCAGCAGTGAAGCGGGAGTCCCCTACGAGCAGTACTTC. This translates into CASSEAGVPYEQYF.

This chain uses TRBV7-3 with TRBJ2-7; a possible D gene is TRBD2 (6 bases). The CDR3 is 18 amino acids. Germline CDR1 SGHTA, CDR2 FQGTGA. The V end lost 1 base, the J end lost 3 bases, and 22 bases lay between the germline ends. CDR3 sequence: CASSLMSALLRRGYEQYF. Written as DNA, the CDR3 is TGTGCCAGCAGCTTAATGTCTGCTTTATTGAGGCGGGGCTACGAGCAGTACTTC.

The chain couples TRBV7-2 to TRBJ2-4; 13 bases agree with TRBD2. CDR1 is SGHTA and CDR2 is FQGNSA in the germline V gene. The J segment lost 0 bases and the V segment lost 6 bases, leaving 11 bases of the junction unmatched. The CDR3 runs to 19 residues. CDR3 protein: CASSFRLGLAGVAKNIQYF. CDR3 DNA: TGTGCCAGCAGTTTTAGGCTCGGACTAGCGGGAGTAGCCAAAAACATTCAGTACTTC.

The chain has TRBV27 and TRBJ1-2; D is possibly TRBD1 (6 bases). Per germline, CDR1 MNHEY and CDR2 SMNVEV (reference sequence). The CDR3 totals 15 residues. Trimming took off 2 bases at V and 4 bases at J, with 14 bases between the two ends. The DNA of the CDR3 is TGTGCCAGCAGTTTAGAACAGGGACTGTCCTATGGCTACACCTTC. Encoded protein: CASSLEQGLSYGYTF.

This chain connects TRBV28 to TRBJ1-2, with D uncertain. The CDR3 consists of 15 residues. Per the germline V gene, CDR1 is MDHEN and CDR2 is SYDVKM. V dropped 8 bases and J dropped 0 bases, with 16 bases sitting between them. The CDR3 loop is CASFSSVPANYGYTF. CDR3 in DNA: TGTGCCAGCTTCTCTTCAGTCCCTGCTAACTATGGCTACACCTTC.